This T cell receptor beta chain was sequenced in a study of cytomegalovirus exposure and HLA in healthy donors. Measured with immunoSEQ multiplex PCR; TCRdb has only the in-frame clones, and not every one. Here the sample spans fewer than 200,000 clones, more than 65% being singletons. With V trimmed by 1 base and J by 5 bases, 4 bases remained unmatched. Germline CDR1 LGHNA, CDR2 YNFKEQ. The CDR3 contains 15 residues. The origin of this receptor is a woman aged 18-29 years in good health and CMV-seropositive. The rearrangement uses TRBV4-2 and TRBJ2-5; 10 bases line up with TRBD2. Sample: PBMCs. The CDR3 sequence: CASSQASGGAETQYF. In DNA form, the CDR3 reads TGTGCCAGCAGCCAAGCCAGCGGGGGGGCGGAGACCCAGTACTTC.